A selection of T cell receptor beta chains follows, all from one sample in a study of OX40 agonist ivuxolimab in advanced cancers. Sequencing used immunoSEQ multiplex PCR; TCRdb keeps in-frame clones, though not all of them. The sample consists of about 54,000 clones, about 83% of them appearing once. Sequencing used CD4+ or CD8+ T cells sorted from blood, obtained in a trial of the OX40 agonist ivuxolimab. The origin of the receptors is an adult with an advanced solid tumor such as melanoma, head and neck, liver or kidney cancer. Both conserved end residues are part of each CDR3. A D gene is named only where the DNA matches it firmly. Expanded clones get a size class; other rows say once, few or many, or leave the size out.

NA TRBJ2-1 NA TRBV7-2 TGTGCCAGCAGCTGGGGGGCAGGGTCCGATGAGCAGTTCTTC CASSWGAGSDEQFF
NA TRBJ1-5 NA TRBV30 TGTGCCTGGAGTGGAGGAATTGGGAATCAGCCCCAGCATTTT CAWSGGIGNQPQHF
TRBD2 TRBJ2-1 NA TRBV5-1 TGCGCCAGCAGCTTGACGGCGGGAGGTAGCAATGAGCAGTTCTTC CASSLTAGGSNEQFF
NA TRBJ2-1 NA TRBV28 TGTGCCAGCAGTCATCCCTTCAGGGGAAATGAGCAGTTCTTC CASSHPFRGNEQFF
NA TRBJ2-6 once TRBV5-1 TGCGCCAGCAGCTTGGCTTCGGGGGCGGGGGAGCCTGGGGCCAACGTCCTGACTTTC CASSLASGAGEPGANVLTF
NA TRBJ2-1 once TRBV16 TGTGCCAGCAGCCAATCGATTCAGGAGCAGTTCTTC CASSQSIQEQFF
NA TRBJ2-1 NA TRBV18 TGTGCCAGCTCACCGGAACCAGCCAATGAGCAGTTCTTC CASSPEPANEQFF
NA TRBJ2-7 NA TRBV15 TGTGCCACCAGCAGAGATCGAAATCGGCAGTACTTC CATSRDRNRQYF
NA TRBJ2-2 NA TRBV4-1 TGCGCCAGCAGCCAGTCAAGGTCGGGGGGCGGCACCGGGGAGCTGTTTTTT CASSQSRSGGGTGELFF
NA TRBJ2-1 NA TRBV6-1 TGTGCCAGCAGTGAGGAGGGACCTTACAATGAGCAGTTCTTC CASSEEGPYNEQFF
TRBD2 TRBJ2-5 NA TRBV4-3 TGCGCCAGCAGCCAAGTCGTAGCGGGAGCGGGGGAGACCCAGTACTTC CASSQVVAGAGETQYF
NA TRBJ2-1 NA TRBV6-1 TGTGCCAGCAGTGATGGGCCTTCTAGCGATGAGCAGTTCTTC CASSDGPSSDEQFF
NA TRBJ2-1 NA TRBV7-8 TGTGCCAGCAGCTCCCTTGAGGCCCCCGAGCGTTATAATGAGCAGTTCTTC CASSSLEAPERYNEQFF
TRBD1 TRBJ1-2 NA TRBV7-2 TGTGCCAGCAGCTTAGAGCCAGGGGGCGATGGCTACACCTTC CASSLEPGGDGYTF
TRBD1 TRBJ1-4 NA TRBV11-2 TGTGCCAGCAGCCCCAGGGAACAGGGGGCGTTGGGGGAAAAACTGTTTTTT CASSPREQGALGEKLFF
NA TRBJ2-3 once TRBV10-1 TGCGCCAGCAGTGAGTCGGCAGGGGGGGGGACCACAGATACGCAGTATTTT CASSESAGGGTTDTQYF
TRBD2 TRBJ2-7 NA TRBV6-5 TGTGCCAGCAGTTACTCCAGGACACACGAGCGGGGGCAGTACTTC CASSYSRTHERGQYF
NA TRBJ2-1 NA TRBV5-4 TGTGCCAGCAGCGCTAACAATGAGCAGTTCTTC CASSANNEQFF
NA TRBJ2-6 NA TRBV29-1 TGCAGCGTTGACAAGGATAGCATACAAAGTCGGGCCAACGTCCTGACTTTC CSVDKDSIQSRANVLTF
NA TRBJ2-1 NA TRBV19 TGTGCCAGTAGTAGGTACAATGAGCAGTTCTTC CASSRYNEQFF
NA TRBJ1-5 NA TRBV11-2 TGTGCCAGCAGCTTTGGGGGCTCAAATCAGCCCCAGCATTTT CASSFGGSNQPQHF
NA TRBJ1-1 few TRBV19 TGTGCCAGTAGTATATCACAGTCTGAAGCTTTCTTT CASSISQSEAFF
TRBD1 TRBJ2-3 NA TRBV5-1 TGCGCCAGCAGCTGGGGAGACAGGGGGCCCACAGATACGCAGTATTTT CASSWGDRGPTDTQYF
NA TRBJ2-2 NA TRBV9 TGTGCCAGCAGCGTAGAACTGACCGGGGAGCTGTTTTTT CASSVELTGELFF
NA TRBJ1-5 NA TRBV5-1 TGCGCCAGCAGCACGGGCCATAGCGGGCCCCAGCATTTT CASSTGHSGPQHF
TRBD1 TRBJ1-2 NA TRBV7-2 TGTGCCAGCAGCCCAGGGACAGGGCTGAAAGGCTACACCTTC CASSPGTGLKGYTF
NA TRBJ2-2 NA TRBV7-9 TGTGCCAGCAGCCTAGAATTGGGGGAGCTGTTTTTT CASSLELGELFF
NA TRBJ2-7 once TRBV6-6 TGTGCCAGCAGTCTTGTTAGCTCCTACGAGCAGTACTTC CASSLVSSYEQYF